This passage covers 3 T cell receptor beta chains from one sample sequenced in a study of cytotoxic CD8 clonotypes in ibrutinib-treated CLL. Method: immunoSEQ multiplex PCR; TCRdb's copy keeps in-frame clones and lacks some. The sample lists 35,000 to 55,000 clones, about two thirds occurring once. Sequencing was performed on PBMCs, taken after 12 months of ibrutinib treatment. Receptors were obtained from a human donor with chronic lymphocytic leukemia.

The rearrangement links TRBV6-6 to TRBJ1-2; 8 bases are shared with TRBD1. The CDR3 spans 15 residues. Germline V lookup: CDR1 MNHNY, CDR2 SVGAGI (reference sequence). J lost 5 bases, V lost 6 bases, and 11 bases had no gene match. The CDR3 is CASRAGTGGSYGYTF. The CDR3 nucleotides read TGTGCCAGCAGAGCCGGGACAGGAGGTTCTTATGGCTACACCTTC.

The rearrangement joins TRBV6-4 to TRBJ2-2; D remains ambiguous. CDR1 MRHNA and CDR2 SNTAGT come from the germline V gene. V lost 2 bases to trimming and J lost 0 bases, with 25 bases between them. The CDR3 sequence is 21 residues long. CDR3 nucleotides: TGTGCCAGCAGTGACCCAATCCCCGGATCCAGTGAGAGTTCGAACACCGGGGAGCTGTTTTTT. It yields the protein CASSDPIPGSSESSNTGELFF.

The gene calls are TRBV15 and TRBJ1-4; 7 nucleotides agree with TRBD1. The length of the CDR3 is 14 residues. Looked up from germline, CDR1 is LNHNV and CDR2 is YYDKDF (reference sequence). Trimming at V came to 5 bases and at J to 6 bases, leaving 6 bases not matched to a gene. The CDR3 nucleotides read TGTGCCACCAGCCCCAGGGGGGGTGATGAAAAACTGTTTTTT. It specifies CATSPRGGDEKLFF. Together with reference TRBV15 and TRBJ1-4, the CDR3 gives the full variable domain: DAMVIQNPRYQVTQFGKPVTLSCSQTLNHNVMYWYQQKSSQAPKLLFHYYDKDFNNEADTPDNFQSRRPNTSFCFLDIRSPGLGDTAMYLCATSPRGGDEKLFFGSGTQLSVL.